This T cell receptor (beta chain) stems from a study of blood T cell repertoires in COVID-19. This study enrolled people aged about 18 to 100 from around 26 US geographic areas. J lost 7 bases, V lost 3 bases, and 11 bases had no gene match. The CDR3 length is 15 residues. CDR1 is SEHNR and CDR2 is FQNEAQ in the germline V gene (reference sequence). TCRdb keeps only in-frame clones here, not all; method: immunoSEQ multiplex PCR. The sample holds over 350,000 clones, approximately 90% seen once. This TCR was sampled from a woman between 18 and 30 years old who had recovered from COVID-19. V and J are TRBV7-9 and TRBJ2-7; 8 bases line up with TRBD1. Sequenced input: PBMCs or T cells enriched from blood (not recorded which). The CDR3 spells CASSLAADRGGEQYF. The CDR3 nucleotides read TGTGCCAGCAGCTTGGCCGCCGACAGGGGTGGAGAGCAGTACTTC.